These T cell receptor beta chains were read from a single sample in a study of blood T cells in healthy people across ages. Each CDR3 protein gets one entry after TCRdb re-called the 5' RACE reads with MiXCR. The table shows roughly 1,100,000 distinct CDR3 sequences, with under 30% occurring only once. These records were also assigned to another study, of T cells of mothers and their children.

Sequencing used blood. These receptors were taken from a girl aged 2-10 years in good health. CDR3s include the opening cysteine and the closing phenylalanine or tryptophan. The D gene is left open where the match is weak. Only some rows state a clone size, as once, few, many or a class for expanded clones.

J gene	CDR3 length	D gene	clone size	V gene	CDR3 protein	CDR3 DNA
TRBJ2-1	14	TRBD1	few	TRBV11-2	CASSLVSAGGEQFF	TGTGCCAGCAGCTTAGTTTCGGCAGGGGGTGAGCAGTTCTTC
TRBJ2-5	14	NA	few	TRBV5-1	CAEVENWLRETQYF	TGCGCCGAGGTAGAAAACTGGCTCCGAGAGACCCAGTACTTC
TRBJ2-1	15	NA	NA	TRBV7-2	CASSLGPATYNEQFF	TGTGCCAGCAGCTTAGGACCGGCGACATACAATGAGCAGTTCTTC
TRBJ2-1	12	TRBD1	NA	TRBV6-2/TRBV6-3	CASRPDREERFF	TGTGCCAGCAGGCCCGACAGGGAAGAACGGTTCTTC
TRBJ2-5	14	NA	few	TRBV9	CASSVRSGQETQYF	TGTGCCAGCAGCGTAAGGAGCGGCCAAGAGACCCAGTACTTC
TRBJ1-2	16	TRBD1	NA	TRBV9	CASSSPPVKGAGGYTF	TGTGCCAGCAGCAGCCCTCCGGTGAAGGGGGCGGGAGGCTACACCTTC
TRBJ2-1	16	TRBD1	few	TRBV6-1	CASSEVKTGLYNEQFF	TGTGCCAGCAGTGAAGTTAAGACAGGGCTATACAATGAGCAGTTCTTC
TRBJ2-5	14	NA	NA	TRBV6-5	CASRKRTRQETQYF	TGTGCCAGCAGAAAGAGGACACGACAAGAGACCCAGTACTTC
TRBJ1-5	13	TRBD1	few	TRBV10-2	CASEDRGNQPQHF	TGCGCCAGCGAGGACAGGGGCAATCAGCCCCAGCATTTT
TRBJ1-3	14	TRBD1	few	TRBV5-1	CASSARGPGNTVYF	TGCGCCAGCAGCGCTAGGGGGCCTGGAAACACCGTATATTTT
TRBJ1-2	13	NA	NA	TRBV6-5	CASSTTDRGGYTF	TGTGCCAGCAGCACGACGGACAGAGGCGGCTACACCTTC
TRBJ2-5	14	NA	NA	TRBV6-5	CASSGQRTSQTQYF	TGTGCCAGCAGTGGACAGAGGACTAGTCAGACCCAGTACTTC
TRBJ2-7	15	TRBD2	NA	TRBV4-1	CASSQELANSYEQYF	TGCGCCAGCAGCCAAGAACTAGCGAACAGCTACGAGCAGTACTTC
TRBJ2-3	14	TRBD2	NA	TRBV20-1	CSATLAGYGDTQYF	TGCAGTGCTACTCTAGCGGGGTATGGAGATACGCAGTATTTT
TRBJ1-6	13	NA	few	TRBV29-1	CSVTFTGGSPLHF	TGCAGCGTTACTTTTACAGGAGGTTCACCCCTCCACTTT
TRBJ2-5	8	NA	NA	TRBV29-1	CGTGTQYF	TGCGGAACAGGCACCCAGTACTTC
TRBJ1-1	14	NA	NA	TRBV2	CASKRAAERAEAFF	TGTGCCAGCAAGCGGGCAGCAGAGAGGGCTGAAGCTTTCTTT
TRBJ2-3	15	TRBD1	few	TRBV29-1	CSVPHGTGPTDTQYF	TGCAGCGTCCCCCATGGGACAGGGCCCACAGATACGCAGTATTTT
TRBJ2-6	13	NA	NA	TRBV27	CASSFGLANVLTF	TGTGCCAGCAGTTTTGGTTTGGCCAACGTCCTGACTTTC
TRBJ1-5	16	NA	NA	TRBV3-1	CASSQGPFDTHQPQHF	TGTGCCAGCAGCCAAGGACCGTTTGACACCCATCAGCCCCAGCATTTT
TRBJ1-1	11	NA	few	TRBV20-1	CSARALTEAFF	TGCAGTGCTAGAGCCCTCACTGAAGCTTTCTTT
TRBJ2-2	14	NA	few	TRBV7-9	CASSPGSSTGELFF	TGTGCCAGCAGCCCCGGTAGCTCGACCGGGGAGCTGTTTTTT
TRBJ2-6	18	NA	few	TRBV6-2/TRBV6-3	CASREPGPIPSGANVLTF	TGTGCCAGCAGGGAACCGGGCCCAATCCCCTCTGGGGCCAACGTCCTGACTTTC
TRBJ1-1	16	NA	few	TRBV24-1	CATSAESLGGNTEAFF	TGTGCCACCAGCGCTGAGAGCCTAGGGGGGAACACTGAAGCTTTCTTT
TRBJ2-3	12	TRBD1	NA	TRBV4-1	CASSPRGKAQYF	TGCGCCAGCAGCCCCAGGGGGAAAGCGCAGTATTTT
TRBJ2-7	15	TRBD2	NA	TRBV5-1	CASSPRTSTVYKQYF	TGCGCCAGCAGCCCGAGGACTAGCACGGTCTACAAGCAGTACTTC
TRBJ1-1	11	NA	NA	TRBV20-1	CSASEQGATDF	TGCAGTGCTAGCGAACAAGGGGCAACAGACTTT
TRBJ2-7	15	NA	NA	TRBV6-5	CASSSPARSDYEQYF	TGTGCCAGCAGTTCCCCGGCCAGATCCGACTACGAGCAGTACTTC